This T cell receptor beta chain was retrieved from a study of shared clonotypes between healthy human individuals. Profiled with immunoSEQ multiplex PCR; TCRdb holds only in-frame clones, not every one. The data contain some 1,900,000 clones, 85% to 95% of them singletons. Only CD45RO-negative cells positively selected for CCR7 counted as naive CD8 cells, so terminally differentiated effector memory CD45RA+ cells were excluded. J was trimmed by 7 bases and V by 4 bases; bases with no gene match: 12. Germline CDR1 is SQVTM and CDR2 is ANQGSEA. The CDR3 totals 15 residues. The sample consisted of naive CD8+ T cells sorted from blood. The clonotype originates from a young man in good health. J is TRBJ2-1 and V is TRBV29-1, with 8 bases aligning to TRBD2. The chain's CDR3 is CSVATSGPPMNEQFF. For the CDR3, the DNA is TGCAGCGTTGCTACTAGCGGCCCCCCAATGAATGAGCAGTTCTTC.